This is a list of T cell receptor beta chains from one sample in a study of T cells in tuberculosis. Libraries were prepared by immunoSEQ multiplex PCR; TCRdb keeps only in-frame clonotypes and omits some of them. This table holds more than 45,000 clones, 88% found once. The sequenced sample was CD1b-GMM tetramer-negative cells sorted from PBMCs. The receptor set was obtained from an adult woman with latent tuberculosis. Each CDR3 is given with its conserved first and last residue. Fields, in order: V gene, clone size, D gene, J gene, CDR3 protein, CDR3 DNA. D genes are given only for firm matches. Not all rows give a size; the values are once, few, many and, for expanded clones, a class.

v_call: TRBV7-2
clone_size: -
d_call: TRBD1
j_call: TRBJ1-2
cdr3_aa: CASSQTTGGNYGYTF
cdr3_nt: TGTGCCAGCAGCCAGACCACAGGGGGCAACTATGGCTACACCTTC

v_call: TRBV27
clone_size: -
d_call: TRBD1
j_call: TRBJ1-2
cdr3_aa: CASSSRTGYYGYTF
cdr3_nt: TGTGCCAGCAGCTCCCGGACAGGGTACTATGGCTACACCTTC

v_call: TRBV19
clone_size: few
d_call: TRBD2
j_call: TRBJ2-7
cdr3_aa: CASSGRVYEQYF
cdr3_nt: TGTGCCAGTAGCGGGAGGGTCTACGAGCAGTACTTC

v_call: TRBV12-5
clone_size: -
d_call: -
j_call: TRBJ2-5
cdr3_aa: CASGNGQQETQYF
cdr3_nt: TGTGCTAGTGGCAACGGACAGCAGGAGACCCAGTACTTC

v_call: TRBV5-1
clone_size: few
d_call: TRBD1
j_call: TRBJ2-2
cdr3_aa: CASSPTGRGRTGELFF
cdr3_nt: TGCGCCAGCAGCCCTACGGGCAGGGGGCGGACCGGGGAGCTGTTTTTT

v_call: TRBV29-1
clone_size: -
d_call: TRBD2
j_call: TRBJ2-7
cdr3_aa: CSAMTSGSSYEQYF
cdr3_nt: TGCAGCGCAATGACTAGCGGGTCCTCCTACGAGCAGTACTTC

v_call: TRBV28
clone_size: -
d_call: TRBD1
j_call: TRBJ2-1
cdr3_aa: CASSYRDRGTGEQFF
cdr3_nt: TGTGCCAGCAGCTACCGGGACAGGGGCACTGGTGAGCAGTTCTTC

v_call: TRBV28
clone_size: -
d_call: -
j_call: TRBJ1-2
cdr3_aa: CASNPGRSNYGYTF
cdr3_nt: TGTGCCAGCAACCCTGGCAGGTCTAACTATGGCTACACCTTC

v_call: TRBV19
clone_size: once
d_call: -
j_call: TRBJ1-5
cdr3_aa: CASSPRAGVSNQPQHF
cdr3_nt: TGTGCCAGTAGTCCCCGAGCGGGTGTTAGCAATCAGCCCCAGCATTTT

v_call: TRBV28
clone_size: -
d_call: -
j_call: TRBJ1-1
cdr3_aa: CASSPREIQGNTEAFF
cdr3_nt: TGTGCCAGCAGCCCGCGCGAAATCCAGGGAAACACTGAAGCTTTCTTT

v_call: TRBV27
clone_size: -
d_call: -
j_call: TRBJ2-1
cdr3_aa: CASSLSTVSEQFF
cdr3_nt: TGTGCCAGCAGTTTATCGACTGTTAGCGAGCAGTTCTTC

v_call: TRBV9
clone_size: -
d_call: TRBD2
j_call: TRBJ2-5
cdr3_aa: CASSVIAGGQETQYF
cdr3_nt: TGTGCCAGCAGCGTAATAGCGGGGGGCCAAGAGACCCAGTACTTC

v_call: TRBV9
clone_size: -
d_call: -
j_call: TRBJ2-1
cdr3_aa: CASSAGVTRDEQFF
cdr3_nt: TGTGCCAGCAGCGCAGGGGTCACGCGGGATGAGCAGTTCTTC

v_call: TRBV6-5
clone_size: -
d_call: TRBD1
j_call: TRBJ2-7
cdr3_aa: CASSYSAGTGAYEQYF
cdr3_nt: TGTGCCAGCAGTTACTCGGCCGGGACAGGGGCCTACGAGCAGTACTTC

v_call: TRBV28
clone_size: -
d_call: -
j_call: TRBJ2-7
cdr3_aa: CASSNGPYEQYF
cdr3_nt: TGTGCCAGCAGTAATGGCCCCTACGAGCAGTACTTC

v_call: TRBV13
clone_size: -
d_call: TRBD1
j_call: TRBJ1-1
cdr3_aa: CASSSGDSMNTEAFF
cdr3_nt: TGTGCCAGCAGCTCCGGGGACAGTATGAACACTGAAGCTTTCTTT

v_call: TRBV6-6
clone_size: -
d_call: TRBD1
j_call: TRBJ1-2
cdr3_aa: CASSKGTAGESYGYTF
cdr3_nt: TGTGCCAGCAGTAAGGGGACAGCCGGAGAAAGCTATGGCTACACCTTC

v_call: TRBV25-1
clone_size: -
d_call: -
j_call: TRBJ2-7
cdr3_aa: CASSEMARSYEQYF
cdr3_nt: TGTGCCAGCAGTGAAATGGCCCGCTCCTACGAGCAGTACTTC

v_call: TRBV4-1
clone_size: -
d_call: TRBD1
j_call: TRBJ1-5
cdr3_aa: CASSQDPGQGYQPQHF
cdr3_nt: TGCGCCAGCAGCCAAGATCCTGGACAGGGCTATCAGCCCCAGCATTTT

v_call: TRBV4-3
clone_size: -
d_call: TRBD2
j_call: TRBJ2-2
cdr3_aa: CASSREVHGGGVGELFF
cdr3_nt: TGCGCCAGCAGCCGGGAAGTCCACGGGGGGGGCGTGGGGGAGCTGTTTTTT

v_call: TRBV7-2
clone_size: -
d_call: -
j_call: TRBJ1-4
cdr3_aa: CASSLGSGMKEKLFF
cdr3_nt: TGTGCCAGCAGCTTAGGGTCGGGAATGAAGGAAAAACTGTTTTTT

v_call: TRBV11-2
clone_size: -
d_call: -
j_call: TRBJ1-1
cdr3_aa: CASSPQGATEAFF
cdr3_nt: TGTGCCAGCAGCCCCCAAGGGGCTACTGAAGCTTTCTTT

v_call: TRBV5-4
clone_size: -
d_call: -
j_call: TRBJ2-5
cdr3_aa: CASSLTSYVQETQYF
cdr3_nt: TGTGCCAGCAGCTTGACCTCCTATGTCCAAGAGACCCAGTACTTC

v_call: TRBV5-1
clone_size: few
d_call: -
j_call: TRBJ2-4
cdr3_aa: CASSFDPQGAKNIQYF
cdr3_nt: TGCGCCAGCAGCTTCGACCCTCAGGGTGCCAAAAACATTCAGTACTTC

v_call: TRBV7-2
clone_size: -
d_call: -
j_call: TRBJ1-1
cdr3_aa: CASSLERNTEAFF
cdr3_nt: TGTGCCAGCAGCTTAGAGAGGAACACTGAAGCTTTCTTT

v_call: TRBV6-4
clone_size: few
d_call: -
j_call: TRBJ2-2
cdr3_aa: CASSREDSGELFF
cdr3_nt: TGTGCCAGCAGCAGAGAAGACAGCGGGGAGCTGTTTTTT

v_call: TRBV28
clone_size: -
d_call: TRBD1
j_call: TRBJ1-1
cdr3_aa: CASSLRSGGSNAEAFF
cdr3_nt: TGTGCCAGCAGTTTAAGGTCAGGGGGTAGTAACGCTGAAGCTTTCTTT

v_call: TRBV6-6
clone_size: -
d_call: -
j_call: TRBJ1-6
cdr3_aa: CASRPGVQMHNSPLHF
cdr3_nt: TGTGCCAGCCGCCCTGGTGTCCAGATGCATAATTCACCCCTCCACTTT

v_call: TRBV19
clone_size: few
d_call: -
j_call: TRBJ1-4
cdr3_aa: CASMRGGARNEKLFF
cdr3_nt: TGTGCCAGTATGCGCGGTGGGGCACGTAATGAAAAACTGTTTTTT

v_call: TRBV4-1
clone_size: once
d_call: TRBD2
j_call: TRBJ2-5
cdr3_aa: CASSQDRAGGETQYF
cdr3_nt: TGCGCCAGCAGCCAAGACCGGGCGGGAGGGGAGACCCAGTACTTC

v_call: TRBV2
clone_size: -
d_call: -
j_call: TRBJ1-1
cdr3_aa: CASSQYRGRGGRNTEAFF
cdr3_nt: TGTGCCAGCAGTCAATATCGGGGGCGCGGGGGACGGAACACTGAAGCTTTCTTT

v_call: TRBV7-3
clone_size: -
d_call: -
j_call: TRBJ2-7
cdr3_aa: CASNRPGQSSYEQYF
cdr3_nt: TGTGCCAGCAACCGACCGGGACAAAGCTCCTACGAGCAGTACTTC

v_call: TRBV9
clone_size: -
d_call: TRBD1
j_call: TRBJ1-2
cdr3_aa: CASSSQGEGANYGYTF
cdr3_nt: TGTGCCAGCAGCTCACAGGGGGAGGGAGCTAACTATGGCTACACCTTC

v_call: TRBV2
clone_size: -
d_call: -
j_call: TRBJ1-2
cdr3_aa: CASSEGRGSGYTF
cdr3_nt: TGTGCCAGCAGTGAAGGTAGGGGGAGCGGCTACACCTTC

v_call: TRBV11-2
clone_size: -
d_call: TRBD2
j_call: TRBJ2-3
cdr3_aa: CASSTDRGGPDTQYF
cdr3_nt: TGTGCCAGCAGCACCGACCGGGGGGGACCAGATACGCAGTATTTT

v_call: TRBV6-5
clone_size: -
d_call: -
j_call: TRBJ1-2
cdr3_aa: CASSYGGNYGYTF
cdr3_nt: TGTGCCAGCAGTTACGGGGGGAACTATGGCTACACCTTC

v_call: TRBV10-3
clone_size: -
d_call: -
j_call: TRBJ2-1
cdr3_aa: CAISGGLDADEQFF
cdr3_nt: TGTGCCATCAGTGGGGGGCTAGACGCGGATGAGCAGTTCTTC

v_call: TRBV5-4
clone_size: once
d_call: -
j_call: TRBJ1-1
cdr3_aa: CASSAIQGGTEAFF
cdr3_nt: TGTGCCAGCAGCGCAATCCAGGGTGGGACTGAAGCTTTCTTT

v_call: TRBV19
clone_size: -
d_call: -
j_call: TRBJ2-1
cdr3_aa: CATHGQGSYGFF
cdr3_nt: TGTGCCACTCACGGGCAGGGATCGTATGGGTTCTTC

v_call: TRBV30
clone_size: -
d_call: TRBD1
j_call: TRBJ1-2
cdr3_aa: CACSAIGQGHYGYTF
cdr3_nt: TGTGCCTGCTCGGCTATCGGACAGGGGCACTATGGCTACACCTTC

v_call: TRBV25-1
clone_size: -
d_call: TRBD1
j_call: TRBJ1-5
cdr3_aa: CASSASGGYSNQPQHF
cdr3_nt: TGTGCCAGCAGCGCCTCAGGGGGGTATAGCAATCAGCCCCAGCATTTT

v_call: TRBV6-1
clone_size: few
d_call: -
j_call: TRBJ1-2
cdr3_aa: CASSEGAIFGGYTF
cdr3_nt: TGTGCCAGCAGTGAAGGGGCTATATTCGGCGGCTACACCTTC

v_call: TRBV4-2
clone_size: -
d_call: TRBD1
j_call: TRBJ2-7
cdr3_aa: CASSQNYRGESYEQYF
cdr3_nt: TGTGCCAGCAGCCAGAATTACAGGGGAGAATCCTACGAGCAGTACTTC

v_call: TRBV28
clone_size: -
d_call: -
j_call: TRBJ2-1
cdr3_aa: CAISATGLGPVEQFF
cdr3_nt: TGTGCCATTTCGGCCACAGGGTTAGGACCCGTTGAGCAGTTCTTC

v_call: TRBV18
clone_size: -
d_call: TRBD1
j_call: TRBJ2-1
cdr3_aa: CASSQGQDDEQFF
cdr3_nt: TGTGCCAGCTCCCAAGGACAGGATGATGAGCAGTTCTTC

v_call: TRBV4-1
clone_size: -
d_call: -
j_call: TRBJ2-7
cdr3_aa: CASSFPRDKQYF
cdr3_nt: TGCGCCAGCAGCTTCCCGAGAGATAAGCAGTACTTC

v_call: TRBV10-3
clone_size: -
d_call: TRBD1
j_call: TRBJ2-7
cdr3_aa: CAISEWGQGDEQYF
cdr3_nt: TGTGCCATCAGTGAGTGGGGACAGGGGGACGAGCAGTACTTC

v_call: TRBV18
clone_size: -
d_call: -
j_call: TRBJ1-1
cdr3_aa: CASSPFRDTEAFF
cdr3_nt: TGTGCCAGCTCACCATTTCGGGACACTGAAGCTTTCTTT